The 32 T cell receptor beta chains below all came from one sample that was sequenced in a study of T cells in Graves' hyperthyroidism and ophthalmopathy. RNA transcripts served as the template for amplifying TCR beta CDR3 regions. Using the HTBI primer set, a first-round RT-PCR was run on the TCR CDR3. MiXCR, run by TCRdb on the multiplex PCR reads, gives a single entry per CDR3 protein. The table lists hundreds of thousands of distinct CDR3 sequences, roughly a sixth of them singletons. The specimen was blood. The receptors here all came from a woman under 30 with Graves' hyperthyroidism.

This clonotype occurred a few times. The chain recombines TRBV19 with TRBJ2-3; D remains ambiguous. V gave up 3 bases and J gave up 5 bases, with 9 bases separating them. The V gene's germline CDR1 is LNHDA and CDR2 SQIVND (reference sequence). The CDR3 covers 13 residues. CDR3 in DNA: TGTGCCAGTAGTATGCGGTATAGAGATACGCAGTATTTT. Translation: CASSMRYRDTQYF.

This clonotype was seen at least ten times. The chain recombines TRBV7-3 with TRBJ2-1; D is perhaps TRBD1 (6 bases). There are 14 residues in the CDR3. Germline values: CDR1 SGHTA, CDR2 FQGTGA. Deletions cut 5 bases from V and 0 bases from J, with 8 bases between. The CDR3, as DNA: TGTGCCAGCAGCCTGGACAGCTCCTACAATGAGCAGTTCTTC. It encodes CASSLDSSYNEQFF.

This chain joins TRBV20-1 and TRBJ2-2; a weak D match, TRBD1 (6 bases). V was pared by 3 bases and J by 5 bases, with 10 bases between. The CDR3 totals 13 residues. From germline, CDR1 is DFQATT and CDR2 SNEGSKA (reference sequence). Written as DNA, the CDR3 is TGCAGTGCTAGCCGCACAGGGACCGGGGAGCTGTTTTTT. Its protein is CSASRTGTGELFF.

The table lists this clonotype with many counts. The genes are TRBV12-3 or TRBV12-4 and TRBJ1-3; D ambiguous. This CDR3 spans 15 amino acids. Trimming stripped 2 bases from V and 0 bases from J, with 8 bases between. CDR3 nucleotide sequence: TGTGCCAGCAGTTTACTTCTTCCCTCTGGAAACACCATATATTTT. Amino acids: CASSLLLPSGNTIYF.

The CDR3 spells CSATDWVSNQPQHF. For the CDR3, the DNA is TGCAGTGCTACGGATTGGGTTAGCAATCAGCCCCAGCATTTT. The rearrangement uses TRBV20-1 and TRBJ1-5; no clear D. Looked up from germline, CDR1 is DFQATT and CDR2 is SNEGSKA (reference sequence). The V gene lost 4 bases and the J gene lost 0 bases, with 10 bases spanning the gap. The CDR3 spans 14 residues.

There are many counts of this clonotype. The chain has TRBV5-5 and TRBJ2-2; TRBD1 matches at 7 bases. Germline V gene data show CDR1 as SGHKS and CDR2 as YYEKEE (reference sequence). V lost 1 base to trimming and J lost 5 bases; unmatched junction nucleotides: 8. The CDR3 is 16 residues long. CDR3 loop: CASSLLQGTATGELFF. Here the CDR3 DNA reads TGTGCCAGCAGCTTGCTACAGGGGACGGCAACCGGGGAGCTGTTTTTT.

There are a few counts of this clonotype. The CDR3 DNA reads as TGTGCCAGCAGTTTAGGGGGCAGGGGTTCACCCCTCCACTTT. This encodes CASSLGGRGSPLHF. J is TRBJ1-6 and V is TRBV28; tentatively, D is TRBD1 (6 bases). The CDR3 runs to 14 residues. CDR1 and CDR2 (germline): MDHEN, SYDVKM. Trimming removed 2 bases at V and 9 bases at J, with 11 bases between.

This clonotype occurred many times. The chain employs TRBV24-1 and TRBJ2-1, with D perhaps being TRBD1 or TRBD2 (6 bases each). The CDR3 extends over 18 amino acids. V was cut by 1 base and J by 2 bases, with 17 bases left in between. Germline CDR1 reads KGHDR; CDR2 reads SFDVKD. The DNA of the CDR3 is TGTGCCACCAGTGATTTTGCCGGAGAGGGGGGCGCCTACAATGAGCAGTTCTTC. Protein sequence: CATSDFAGEGGAYNEQFF.

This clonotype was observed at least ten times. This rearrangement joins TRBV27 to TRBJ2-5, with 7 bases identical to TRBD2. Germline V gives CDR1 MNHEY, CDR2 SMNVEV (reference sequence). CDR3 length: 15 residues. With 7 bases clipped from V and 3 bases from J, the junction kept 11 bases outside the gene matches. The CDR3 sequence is CASNPSTSPKETQYF. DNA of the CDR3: TGTGCCAGCAACCCCTCGACTAGCCCTAAAGAGACCCAGTACTTC.

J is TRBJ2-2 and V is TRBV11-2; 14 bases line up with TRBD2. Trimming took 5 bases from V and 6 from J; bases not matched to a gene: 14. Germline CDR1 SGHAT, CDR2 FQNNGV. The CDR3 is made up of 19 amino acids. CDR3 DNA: TGTGCCAGCAGCACTCCGACTAGCGGGGGGGCCCGGTTTCCCGGGGAGCTGTTTTTT. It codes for CASSTPTSGGARFPGELFF. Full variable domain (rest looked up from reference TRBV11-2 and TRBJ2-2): EAGVAQSPRYKIIEKRQSVAFWCNPISGHATLYWYQQILGQGPKLLIQFQNNGVVDDSQLPKDRFSAERLKGVDSTLKIQPAKLEDSAVYLCASSTPTSGGARFPGELFFGEGSRLTVL.

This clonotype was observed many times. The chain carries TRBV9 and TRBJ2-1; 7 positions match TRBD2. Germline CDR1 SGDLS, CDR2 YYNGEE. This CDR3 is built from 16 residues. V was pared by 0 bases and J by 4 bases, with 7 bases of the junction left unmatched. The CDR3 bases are TGTGCCAGCAGCGTAGGGGAAGCGGGACTGTACAATGAGCAGTTCTTC. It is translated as CASSVGEAGLYNEQFF.

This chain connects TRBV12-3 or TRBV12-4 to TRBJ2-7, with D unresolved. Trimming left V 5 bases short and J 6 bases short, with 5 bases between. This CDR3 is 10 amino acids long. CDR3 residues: CASSHLEQYF. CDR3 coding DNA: TGTGCCAGCAGTCACCTCGAGCAGTACTTC.

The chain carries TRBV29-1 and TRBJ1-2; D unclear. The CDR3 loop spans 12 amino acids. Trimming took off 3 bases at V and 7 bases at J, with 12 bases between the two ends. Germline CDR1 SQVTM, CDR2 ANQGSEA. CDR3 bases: TGCAGCGTTGATAGATCCGAGCGTGGCTACACCTTC. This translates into CSVDRSERGYTF.

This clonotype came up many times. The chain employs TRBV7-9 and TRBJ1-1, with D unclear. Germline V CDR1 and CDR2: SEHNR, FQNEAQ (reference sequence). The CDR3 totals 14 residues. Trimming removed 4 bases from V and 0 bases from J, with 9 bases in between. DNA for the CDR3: TGTGCCAGCAGCTCCGGACGTATGAACACTGAAGCTTTCTTT. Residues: CASSSGRMNTEAFF.

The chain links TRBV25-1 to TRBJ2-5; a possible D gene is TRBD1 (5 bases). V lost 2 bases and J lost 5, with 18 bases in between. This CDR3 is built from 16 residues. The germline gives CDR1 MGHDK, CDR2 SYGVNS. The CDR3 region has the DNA TGTGCCAGCAGTGAAGGGGCCCTAGGCGGTCGGGAGACCCAGTACTTC. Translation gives CASSEGALGGRETQYF.

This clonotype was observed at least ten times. The CDR3 reads CASSLNPYTQYF. The CDR3 DNA follows: TGTGCCAGCAGTTTAAACCCCTATACGCAGTATTTT. The chain is built from TRBV12-3 or TRBV12-4 and TRBJ2-3, with unresolved D. Deletions cut 2 bases from V and 7 bases from J, with 7 bases between. The CDR3 is 12 residues long.

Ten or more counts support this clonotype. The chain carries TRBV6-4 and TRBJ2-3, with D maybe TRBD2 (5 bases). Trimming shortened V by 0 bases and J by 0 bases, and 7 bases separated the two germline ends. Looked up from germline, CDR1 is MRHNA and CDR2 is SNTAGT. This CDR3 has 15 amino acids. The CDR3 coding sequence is TGTGCCAGCAGTGACTCGGGCGGGAGCACAGATACGCAGTATTTT. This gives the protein CASSDSGGSTDTQYF.

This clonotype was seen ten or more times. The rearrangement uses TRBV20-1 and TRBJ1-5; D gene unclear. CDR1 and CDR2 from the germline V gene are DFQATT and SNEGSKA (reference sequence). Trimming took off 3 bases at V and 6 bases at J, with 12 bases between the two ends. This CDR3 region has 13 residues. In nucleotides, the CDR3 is TGCAGTGCTAGTGGGCGGGGTGGTCAGCCCCAGCATTTT. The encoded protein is CSASGRGGQPQHF.

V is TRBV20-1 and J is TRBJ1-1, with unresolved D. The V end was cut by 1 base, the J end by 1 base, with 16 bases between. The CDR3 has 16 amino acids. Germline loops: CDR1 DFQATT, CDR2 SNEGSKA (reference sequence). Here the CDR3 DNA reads TGCAGTGCTAGAGTAAGCGGGGTTCCGACGAACACTGAAGCTTTCTTT. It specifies CSARVSGVPTNTEAFF.

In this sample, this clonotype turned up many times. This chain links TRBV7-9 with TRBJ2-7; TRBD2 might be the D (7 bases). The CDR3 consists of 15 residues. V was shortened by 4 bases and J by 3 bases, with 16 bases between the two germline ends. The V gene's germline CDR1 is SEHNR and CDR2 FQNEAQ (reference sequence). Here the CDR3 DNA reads TGTGCCAGCAGCTCTCGGGGGGACAAAAACTACGAGCAGTACTTC. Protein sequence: CASSSRGDKNYEQYF.

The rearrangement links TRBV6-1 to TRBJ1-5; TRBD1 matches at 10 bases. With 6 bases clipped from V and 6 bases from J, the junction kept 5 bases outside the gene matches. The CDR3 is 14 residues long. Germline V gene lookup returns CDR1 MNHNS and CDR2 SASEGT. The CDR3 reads CASSMTGGLQPQHF. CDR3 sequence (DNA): TGTGCCAGCAGCATGACAGGGGGCCTTCAGCCCCAGCATTTT.

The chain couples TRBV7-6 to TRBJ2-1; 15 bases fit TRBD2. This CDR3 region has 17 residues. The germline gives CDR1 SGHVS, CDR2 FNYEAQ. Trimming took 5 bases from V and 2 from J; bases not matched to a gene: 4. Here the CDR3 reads CASSPWTSGRAYNEQFF. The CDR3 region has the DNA TGTGCCAGCAGCCCCTGGACTAGCGGGAGGGCCTACAATGAGCAGTTCTTC.

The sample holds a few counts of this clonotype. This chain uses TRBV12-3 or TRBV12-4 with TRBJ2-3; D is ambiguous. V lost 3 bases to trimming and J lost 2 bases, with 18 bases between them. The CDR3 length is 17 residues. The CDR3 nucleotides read TGTGCCAGCAGTTTCCCCCCGGGCCTTTATCACACAGATACGCAGTATTTT. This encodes CASSFPPGLYHTDTQYF.

CDR3 sequence reads: CASSYRGQPQHF. CDR3 in DNA: TGTGCCAGCAGTTACAGGGGTCAGCCCCAGCATTTT. The gene calls are TRBV12-3 or TRBV12-4 and TRBJ1-5; 7 bases match TRBD1. This CDR3 spans 12 amino acids. With 4 bases clipped from V and 6 bases from J, the junction kept 0 bases outside the gene matches.

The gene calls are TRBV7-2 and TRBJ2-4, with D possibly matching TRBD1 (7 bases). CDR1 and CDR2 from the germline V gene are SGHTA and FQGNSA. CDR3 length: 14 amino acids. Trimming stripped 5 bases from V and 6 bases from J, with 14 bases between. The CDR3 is CASSAQGGGNIQYF. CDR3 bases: TGTGCCAGCAGCGCCCAGGGGGGAGGAAACATTCAGTACTTC.

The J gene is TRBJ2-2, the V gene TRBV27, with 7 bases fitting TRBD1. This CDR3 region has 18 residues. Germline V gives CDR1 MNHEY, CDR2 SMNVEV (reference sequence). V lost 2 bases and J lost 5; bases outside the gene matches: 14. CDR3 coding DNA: TGTGCCAGCAGTTTAAGGTTGGGGAGACAGGGTCGTACCGGGGAGCTGTTTTTT. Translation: CASSLRLGRQGRTGELFF.

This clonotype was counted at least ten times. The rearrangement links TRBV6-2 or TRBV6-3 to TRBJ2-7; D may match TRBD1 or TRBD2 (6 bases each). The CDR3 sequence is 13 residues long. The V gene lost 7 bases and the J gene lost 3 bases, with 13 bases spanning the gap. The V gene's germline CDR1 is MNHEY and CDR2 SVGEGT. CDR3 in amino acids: CASNRGRFYEQYF. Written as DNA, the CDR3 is TGTGCCAGCAACCGGGGGCGTTTCTACGAGCAGTACTTC.

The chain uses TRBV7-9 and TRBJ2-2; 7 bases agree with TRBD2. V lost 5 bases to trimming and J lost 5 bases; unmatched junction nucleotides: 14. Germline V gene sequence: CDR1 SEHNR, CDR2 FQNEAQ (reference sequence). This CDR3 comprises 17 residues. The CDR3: CASSRQGAGLGTGELFF. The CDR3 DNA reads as TGTGCCAGCAGCCGTCAAGGAGCGGGGTTAGGTACCGGGGAGCTGTTTTTT.

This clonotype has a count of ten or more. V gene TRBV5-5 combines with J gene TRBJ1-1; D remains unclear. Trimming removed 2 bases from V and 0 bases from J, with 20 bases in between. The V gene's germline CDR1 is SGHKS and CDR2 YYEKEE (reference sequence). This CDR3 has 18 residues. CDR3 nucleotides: TGTGCCAGCAGCTTATATGCCGCGGGGTTGCGGCTGAACACTGAAGCTTTCTTT. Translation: CASSLYAAGLRLNTEAFF.

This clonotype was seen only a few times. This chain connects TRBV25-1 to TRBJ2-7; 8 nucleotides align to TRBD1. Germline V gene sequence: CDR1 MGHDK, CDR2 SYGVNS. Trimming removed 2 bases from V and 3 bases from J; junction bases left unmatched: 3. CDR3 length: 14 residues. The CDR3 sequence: CASSETGTGYEQYF. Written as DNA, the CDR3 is TGTGCCAGCAGTGAAACCGGGACAGGCTACGAGCAGTACTTC.

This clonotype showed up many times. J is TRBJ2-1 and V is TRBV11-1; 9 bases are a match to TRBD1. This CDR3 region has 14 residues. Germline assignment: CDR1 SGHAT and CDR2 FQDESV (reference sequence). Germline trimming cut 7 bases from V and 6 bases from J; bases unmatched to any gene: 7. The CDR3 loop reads CASTAMTGGNEQFF. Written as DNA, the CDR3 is TGTGCCAGCACCGCAATGACAGGGGGCAATGAGCAGTTCTTC.

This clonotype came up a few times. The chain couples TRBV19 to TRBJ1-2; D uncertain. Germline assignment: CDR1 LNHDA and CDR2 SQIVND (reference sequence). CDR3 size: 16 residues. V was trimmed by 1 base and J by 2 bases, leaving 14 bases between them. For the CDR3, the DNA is TGTGCCAGTAGTATAGCGCGGGCTGATAACAACTATGGCTACACCTTC. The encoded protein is CASSIARADNNYGYTF.